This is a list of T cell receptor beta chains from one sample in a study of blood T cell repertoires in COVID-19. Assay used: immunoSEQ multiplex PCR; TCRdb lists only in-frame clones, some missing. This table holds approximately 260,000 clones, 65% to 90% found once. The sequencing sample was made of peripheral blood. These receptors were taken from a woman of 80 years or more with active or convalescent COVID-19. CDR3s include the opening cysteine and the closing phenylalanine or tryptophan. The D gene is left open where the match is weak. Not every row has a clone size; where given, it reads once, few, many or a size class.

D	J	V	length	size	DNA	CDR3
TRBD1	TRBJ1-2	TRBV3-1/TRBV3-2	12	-	TGTGCCAGCAGAGGGACAGGGGGAGGCTACACCTTC	CASRGTGGGYTF
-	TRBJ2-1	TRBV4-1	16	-	TGCGCCAGCAGCCAAGTAGGTAGCGGATCTTACAATGAGCAGTTCTTC	CASSQVGSGSYNEQFF
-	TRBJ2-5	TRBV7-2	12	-	TGTGCCAGCAGCACAGGGCCCGAGACCCAGTACTTC	CASSTGPETQYF
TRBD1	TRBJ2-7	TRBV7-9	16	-	TGTGCCAGCAGCTTAGATCCGGGACAGGGATCCTACGAGCAGTACTTC	CASSLDPGQGSYEQYF
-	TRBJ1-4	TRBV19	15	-	TGTGCCAGTAGTCTTTCGGGGAGAGGGAATGAAAAACTGTTTTTT	CASSLSGRGNEKLFF
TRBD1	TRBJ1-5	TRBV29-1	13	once	TGCAGCGTTACGACAGGGGTGGATCAGCCCCAGCATTTT	CSVTTGVDQPQHF
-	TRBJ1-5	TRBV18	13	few	TGTGCCAGCTCACCGGACAACAATCAGCCCCAGCATTTT	CASSPDNNQPQHF
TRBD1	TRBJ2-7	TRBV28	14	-	TGTGCCAGCGGACAGGGGGGATACTCCTACGAGCAGTACTTC	CASGQGGYSYEQYF
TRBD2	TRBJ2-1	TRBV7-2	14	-	TGTGCCAGCAGCTTTACCAGCGGGAGGGGTGAGCAGTTCTTC	CASSFTSGRGEQFF
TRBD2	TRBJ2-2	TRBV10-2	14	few	TGCGCCAGCAGTCGGACTAGCCGCACCGGGGAGCTGTTTTTT	CASSRTSRTGELFF
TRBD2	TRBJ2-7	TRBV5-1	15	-	TGCGCCAGCAGCTTGGACCCGGGGGGCTCCTACGAGCAGTACTTC	CASSLDPGGSYEQYF
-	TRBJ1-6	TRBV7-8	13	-	TGTGCCAGCAGCCCTAGACGCAATTCACCCCTCCACTTT	CASSPRRNSPLHF